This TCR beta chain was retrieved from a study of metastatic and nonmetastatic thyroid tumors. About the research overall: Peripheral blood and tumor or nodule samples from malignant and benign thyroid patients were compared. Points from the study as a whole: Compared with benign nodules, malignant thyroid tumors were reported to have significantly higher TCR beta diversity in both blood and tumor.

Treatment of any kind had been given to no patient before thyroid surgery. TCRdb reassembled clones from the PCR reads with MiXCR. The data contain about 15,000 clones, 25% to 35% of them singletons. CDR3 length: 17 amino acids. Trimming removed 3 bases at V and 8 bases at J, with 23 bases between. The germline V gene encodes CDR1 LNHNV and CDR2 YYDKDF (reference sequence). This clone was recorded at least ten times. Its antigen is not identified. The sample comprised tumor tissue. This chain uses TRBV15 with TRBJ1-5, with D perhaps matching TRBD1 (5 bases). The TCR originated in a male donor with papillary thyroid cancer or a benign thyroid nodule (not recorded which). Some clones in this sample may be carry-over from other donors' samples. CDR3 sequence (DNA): TGTGCCACCAGCAGGGGCGGGGCCAGTCTCAGGCGAAAGCCCCAGCATTTT. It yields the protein CATSRGGASLRRKPQHF. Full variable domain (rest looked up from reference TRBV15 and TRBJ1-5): DAMVIQNPRYQVTQFGKPVTLSCSQTLNHNVMYWYQQKSSQAPKLLFHYYDKDFNNEADTPDNFQSRRPNTSFCFLDIRSPGLGDTAMYLCATSRGGASLRRKPQHFGDGTRLSIL.